This is a list of T cell receptor beta chains from one sample in a study of control samples from healthy donors and cancer patients. Clones were sequenced by immunoSEQ multiplex PCR, and TCRdb holds only the in-frame ones, with some missing. The table has 88,000 or so clones, just under 95% seen once; the top ten hold 4.8%. Sequenced: blood. The origin of the receptors is a woman aged 18-35 years in good health. Both conserved end residues are part of each CDR3. The D gene is left open where the match is weak. The listing skips clone size in some rows; elsewhere it reads once, few, many or a size class.

J gene	D gene	V gene	clone size	CDR3 DNA	CDR3 protein
TRBJ1-3	TRBD1	TRBV9	NA	TGTGCCAGCAGCGACGTGGACAGGGTCTCTGGAAACACCATATATTTT	CASSDVDRVSGNTIYF
TRBJ1-5	NA	TRBV19	few	TGTGCCAGTACCAATAGCCCAGGGATGAATCAGCCCCAGCATTTT	CASTNSPGMNQPQHF
TRBJ1-2	NA	TRBV19	NA	TGTGCCAGTTTAGACCAGGGGATCGACTATGGCTACACCTTC	CASLDQGIDYGYTF
TRBJ2-3	TRBD1	TRBV29-1	NA	TGCAGCGTTGTTTTTCTGGGACAGGGGACAGATACGCAGTATTTT	CSVVFLGQGTDTQYF
TRBJ2-7	NA	TRBV12-5	NA	TGTGCTAGTGGTTTGAGTACGGGTTTCTACGAGCAGTACTTC	CASGLSTGFYEQYF
TRBJ2-7	NA	TRBV7-6	NA	TGTGCCAGCAGCTTAAGCCAGGGTTGGTACGAGCAGTACTTC	CASSLSQGWYEQYF
TRBJ2-1	NA	TRBV10-1	NA	TGCGCCAGCAGTGAGTCCCTGCAAGACAATGAGCAGTTCTTC	CASSESLQDNEQFF
TRBJ1-5	NA	TRBV20-1	NA	TGCAGTGCTAGTGTTGGCCAGGGATTTAGCAATCAGCCCCAGCATTTT	CSASVGQGFSNQPQHF
TRBJ1-5	NA	TRBV28	NA	TGTGCCAGCACCCCTGGAGGACAGAGCAATCAGCCCCAGCATTTT	CASTPGGQSNQPQHF
TRBJ1-1	NA	TRBV9	NA	TGTGCCAGCAGCGTAGCTACAGAAGGGACTGAAGCTTTCTTT	CASSVATEGTEAFF
TRBJ2-7	TRBD2	TRBV7-9	NA	TGTGCCAGCAGCTCTACTAGCGGGGCCCACTCCTACGAGCAGTACTTC	CASSSTSGAHSYEQYF
TRBJ2-7	TRBD1	TRBV6-5	NA	TGTGCCAGCAGTTACGTCAACAGGGGGTACGAGCAGTACTTC	CASSYVNRGYEQYF
TRBJ2-7	TRBD2	TRBV5-1	NA	TGCGCCAGCAGCCCAAGCGGGAACAATGCCTACGAGCAGTACTTC	CASSPSGNNAYEQYF
TRBJ2-7	TRBD1	TRBV7-9	NA	TGTGCCAGCAGCCTCGGGACAGGTGCCTACGAGCAGTACTTC	CASSLGTGAYEQYF
TRBJ1-4	TRBD1	TRBV18	NA	TGTGCCAGCCAGGGGGACCGCAATGAAAAACTGTTTTTT	CASQGDRNEKLFF
TRBJ2-2	NA	TRBV5-6	NA	TGTGCCAGCAGCCTTCTAGGAGGCGGAGAGAACACCGGGGAGCTGTTTTTT	CASSLLGGGENTGELFF
TRBJ2-3	TRBD2	TRBV2	NA	TGTGCCAGCAGGCGGGAGCGTCGCACAGATACGCAGTATTTT	CASRRERRTDTQYF
TRBJ2-7	TRBD1	TRBV28	NA	TGTGCCAGCAGTTGGGACAGTTACTACGAGCAGTACTTC	CASSWDSYYEQYF
TRBJ2-7	NA	TRBV6-5	once	TGTGCCAGCATTAACGGGCTCCTAAACTACGAGCAGTACTTC	CASINGLLNYEQYF
TRBJ2-7	TRBD1	TRBV10-2	NA	TGCGCCAGCAGGAGACAGGGTGCGAGGCTCGAGCAGTACTTC	CASRRQGARLEQYF
TRBJ1-1	NA	TRBV7-9	NA	TGTGCCAGCAGCCCGCCTGGAAGGGGTGGACTGAACACTGAAGCTTTCTTT	CASSPPGRGGLNTEAFF
TRBJ1-6	NA	TRBV28	once	TGTGCCAGCAGTAGGTACAGGGATAATTCACCCCTCCACTTT	CASSRYRDNSPLHF
TRBJ2-7	NA	TRBV28	NA	TGTGCCAGCAGTTGGGGTTTCTACGAGCAGTACTTC	CASSWGFYEQYF
TRBJ2-3	NA	TRBV3-1/TRBV3-2	NA	TGTGCCAGCAGCCAAGATTCGGGTGCAGATACGCAGTATTTT	CASSQDSGADTQYF
TRBJ1-2	TRBD1	TRBV7-2	NA	TGTGCCAGCAGCCCTAATTACAGGGGTGGCTACACCTTC	CASSPNYRGGYTF
TRBJ2-1	TRBD2	TRBV7-3	NA	TGTGCCAGCAGCTTAGGCTTAGCGGGAGCCCAGGCGTCCTACAATGAGCAGTTCTTC	CASSLGLAGAQASYNEQFF
TRBJ1-2	NA	TRBV28	NA	TGTGCCAGCAGTCTACAGGTTCTCGATGGCTACACCTTC	CASSLQVLDGYTF
TRBJ1-5	TRBD1	TRBV2	NA	TGTGCCAGCAGTGGACAGGGCTTGATCAATCAGCCCCAGCATTTT	CASSGQGLINQPQHF
TRBJ1-5	NA	TRBV7-9	once	TGTGCCAGCAGCTTAGCAGGGGGGAGCAATCAGCCCCAGCATTTT	CASSLAGGSNQPQHF
TRBJ2-7	TRBD1	TRBV6-2/TRBV6-3	NA	TGTGCCAGCAGTAAACTTGCAGGGGGCGTGGACGAGCAGTACTTC	CASSKLAGGVDEQYF
TRBJ1-2	TRBD1	TRBV5-6	NA	TGTGCCAGCAACCACCGGGACAGGCCCATCTATGGCTACACCTTC	CASNHRDRPIYGYTF
TRBJ2-7	NA	TRBV7-2	NA	TGTGCCAGCAGCTTAGATCGAGCGGGCGTCTACGAGCAGTACTTC	CASSLDRAGVYEQYF
TRBJ2-1	TRBD2	TRBV18	NA	TGTGCCAGCTCACCACCGACACTAGCGGGGGCGAATGAGCAGTTCTTC	CASSPPTLAGANEQFF
TRBJ2-5	NA	TRBV9	NA	TGTGCCAGCAGCGTAGAGGGGGGGGCCCAGTACTTC	CASSVEGGAQYF
TRBJ1-1	NA	TRBV6-6	NA	TGTGCCAGCAGCCGGACCCTGAACACTGAAGCTTTCTTT	CASSRTLNTEAFF
TRBJ2-5	TRBD2	TRBV7-7	once	TGTGCCAGCACCCCTAGCGGATCTAAGCAAGAGACCCAGTACTTC	CASTPSGSKQETQYF
TRBJ1-2	TRBD1	TRBV7-9	NA	TGTGCCAGCAGCTTAGCGGAAGGGGGCCGAGGCTACACCTTC	CASSLAEGGRGYTF
TRBJ2-1	TRBD2	TRBV5-4	NA	TGTGCCAGCAGCCCCGCGACTAGCGGGAGAACCTACAATGAGCAGTTCTTC	CASSPATSGRTYNEQFF
TRBJ2-5	NA	TRBV25-1	NA	TGTGCCAGCAGTGTTGAGGGTCTGGGGGAGACCCAGTACTTC	CASSVEGLGETQYF
TRBJ2-7	TRBD1	TRBV28	NA	TGTGCCAGCAGTCCCCGGACAGGTAATGTCTACGAGCAGTACTTC	CASSPRTGNVYEQYF
TRBJ2-3	NA	TRBV9	NA	TGTGCCAGCAGTGGGGTCAACGCAATTTTAGATACGCAGTATTTT	CASSGVNAILDTQYF
TRBJ2-2	TRBD2	TRBV10-2	NA	TGCGCCAGCACAAGCGGGGTCGTCACCGGGGAGCTGTTTTTT	CASTSGVVTGELFF
TRBJ1-2	NA	TRBV28	NA	TGTGCCAGCGGGGCCTATGGCTACACCTTC	CASGAYGYTF
TRBJ1-2	NA	TRBV6-2/TRBV6-3	NA	TGTGCCAGCAGTTACAGGGACGGGCTAGGCTACACCTTC	CASSYRDGLGYTF
TRBJ1-3	TRBD1	TRBV18	NA	TGTGCCAGCTCATTTTCCGGGACAGGGACTGGAAACACCATATATTTT	CASSFSGTGTGNTIYF
TRBJ2-1	NA	TRBV18	NA	TGTGCCAGCTCACCTACCGGTCGGACCTACAATGAGCAGTTCTTC	CASSPTGRTYNEQFF
TRBJ2-7	NA	TRBV7-2	NA	TGTGCCAGCAGCCGCCGCACTCTCCACTTC	CASSRRTLHF
TRBJ2-7	NA	TRBV2	few	TGTGCCAGCAGAGGGGAGAGGCCGTACTTC	CASRGERPYF
TRBJ2-7	TRBD2	TRBV19	NA	TGTGCCAGTAGTATAGAAGCTAGCGGGACATTTTACGAGCAGTACTTC	CASSIEASGTFYEQYF
TRBJ1-5	NA	TRBV10-3	NA	TGTGCCATCAGTGAGTCCACAGCAGATTCCCAGCCCCAGCATTTT	CAISESTADSQPQHF
TRBJ2-7	TRBD2	TRBV7-2	NA	TGTGCCAGCAGCTTAGCACCGGGACTAGCGATTTTGGGCGAGCAGTACTTC	CASSLAPGLAILGEQYF
TRBJ1-4	NA	TRBV2	NA	TGTGCCAGCATCTCGGGCAGGGGAGCAACTAATGAAAAACTGTTTTTT	CASISGRGATNEKLFF
TRBJ1-1	NA	TRBV6-6	NA	TGTGCCAGCAGTCAGGGGTCCACTGAAGCTTTCTTT	CASSQGSTEAFF
TRBJ2-7	NA	TRBV4-2	NA	TGTGCCAGCAGCCCTACACTAGTTTCCTACGAGCAGTACTTC	CASSPTLVSYEQYF
TRBJ1-3	NA	TRBV7-9	NA	TGTGCCAGCAATACAGGAAACACCATATATTTT	CASNTGNTIYF
TRBJ2-3	NA	TRBV2	NA	TGTGCCAGCAGTCTGGACTCGTATACGCAGTATTTT	CASSLDSYTQYF
TRBJ1-6	NA	TRBV2	NA	TGTGCCAGCATGTCTGGGGTGGAAACGAAGCTCCACTTT	CASMSGVETKLHF
TRBJ2-7	NA	TRBV9	few	TGTGCCAGCAGCGTAGAGGGCGGGCGTAACTACGAGCAGTACTTC	CASSVEGGRNYEQYF
TRBJ2-3	TRBD1	TRBV5-1	NA	TGCGCCAGCAGCATGAACAGGGGGCGGGGCACAGATACGCAGTATTTT	CASSMNRGRGTDTQYF